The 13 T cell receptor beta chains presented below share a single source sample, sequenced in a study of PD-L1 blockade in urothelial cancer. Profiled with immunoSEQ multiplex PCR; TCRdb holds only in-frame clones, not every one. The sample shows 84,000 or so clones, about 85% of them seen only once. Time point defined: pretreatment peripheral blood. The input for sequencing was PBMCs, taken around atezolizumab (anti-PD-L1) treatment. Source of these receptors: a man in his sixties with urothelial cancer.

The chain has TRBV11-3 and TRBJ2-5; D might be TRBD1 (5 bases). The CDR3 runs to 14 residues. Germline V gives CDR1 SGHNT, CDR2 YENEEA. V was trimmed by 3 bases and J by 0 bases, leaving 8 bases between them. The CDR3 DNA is TGTGCCAGCAGCTTCTCGGACAACCAAGAGACCCAGTACTTC. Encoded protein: CASSFSDNQETQYF. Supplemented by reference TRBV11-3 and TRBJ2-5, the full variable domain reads EAGVVQSPRYKIIEKKQPVAFWCNPISGHNTLYWYLQNLGQGPELLIRYENEEAVDDSQLPKDRFSAERLKGVDSTLKIQPAELGDSAVYLCASSFSDNQETQYFGPGTRLLVL.

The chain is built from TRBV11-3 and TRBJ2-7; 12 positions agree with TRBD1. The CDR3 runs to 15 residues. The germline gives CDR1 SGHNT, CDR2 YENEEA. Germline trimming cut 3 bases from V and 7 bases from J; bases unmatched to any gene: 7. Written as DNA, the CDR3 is TGTGCCAGCAGCTTGGGGGACAGGGGGCCGGGGGAGCAGTACTTC. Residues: CASSLGDRGPGEQYF.

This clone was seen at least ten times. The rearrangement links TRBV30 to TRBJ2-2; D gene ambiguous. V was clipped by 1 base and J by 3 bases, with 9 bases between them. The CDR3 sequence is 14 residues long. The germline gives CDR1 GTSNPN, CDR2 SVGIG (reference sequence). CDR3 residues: CAWSEYTYTGELFF. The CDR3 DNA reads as TGTGCCTGGAGTGAGTACACATACACCGGGGAGCTGTTTTTT.

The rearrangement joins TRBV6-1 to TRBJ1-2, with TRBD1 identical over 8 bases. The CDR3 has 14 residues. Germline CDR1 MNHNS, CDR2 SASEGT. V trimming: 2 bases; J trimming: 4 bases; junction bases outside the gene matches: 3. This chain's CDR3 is CASSEQGASYGYTF. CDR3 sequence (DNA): TGTGCCAGCAGTGAACAGGGGGCTTCCTATGGCTACACCTTC.

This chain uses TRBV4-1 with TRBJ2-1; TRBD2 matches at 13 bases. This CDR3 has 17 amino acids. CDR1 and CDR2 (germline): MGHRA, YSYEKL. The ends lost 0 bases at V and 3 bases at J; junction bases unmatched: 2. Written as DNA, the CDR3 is TGCGCCAGCAGCCAAGATCGGACTAGCGGGAGCTACAATGAGCAGTTCTTC. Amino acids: CASSQDRTSGSYNEQFF.

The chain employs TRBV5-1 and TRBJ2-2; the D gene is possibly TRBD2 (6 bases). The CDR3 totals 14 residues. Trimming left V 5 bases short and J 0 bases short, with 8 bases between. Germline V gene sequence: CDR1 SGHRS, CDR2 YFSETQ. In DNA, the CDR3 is TGCGCCAGCAGGCGGGAAGCGAACACCGGGGAGCTGTTTTTT. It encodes CASRREANTGELFF.

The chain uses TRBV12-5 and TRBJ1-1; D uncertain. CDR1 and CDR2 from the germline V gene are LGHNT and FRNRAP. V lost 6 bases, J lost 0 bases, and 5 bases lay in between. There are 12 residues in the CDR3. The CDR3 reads CASGFMNTEAFF. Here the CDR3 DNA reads TGTGCTAGTGGCTTTATGAACACTGAAGCTTTCTTT.

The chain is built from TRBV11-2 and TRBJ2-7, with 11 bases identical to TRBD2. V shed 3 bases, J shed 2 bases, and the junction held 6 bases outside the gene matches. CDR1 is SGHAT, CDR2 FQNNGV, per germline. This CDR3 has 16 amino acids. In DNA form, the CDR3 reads TGTGCCAGCAGCTTCACTAGCGGGAGCAGTACCTACGAGCAGTACTTC. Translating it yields CASSFTSGSSTYEQYF.

The CDR3 reads CASSLLVTGRNTEAFF. CDR3 sequence (DNA): TGTGCCAGCAGTTTATTGGTCACGGGGAGAAACACTGAAGCTTTCTTT. The V and J genes are TRBV27 and TRBJ1-1; no firm D call. With 1 base removed from V and 2 bases from J, the gap between germline ends came to 14 bases. The CDR3 extends over 16 amino acids. Germline assignment: CDR1 MNHEY and CDR2 SMNVEV (reference sequence).

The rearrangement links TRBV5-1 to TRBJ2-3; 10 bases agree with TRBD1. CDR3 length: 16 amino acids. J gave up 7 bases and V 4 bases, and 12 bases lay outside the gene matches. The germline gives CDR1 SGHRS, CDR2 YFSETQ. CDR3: CASSAGQGGKGNTQYF. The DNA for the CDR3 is TGCGCCAGCAGCGCCGGACAGGGGGGCAAGGGGAATACGCAGTATTTT.

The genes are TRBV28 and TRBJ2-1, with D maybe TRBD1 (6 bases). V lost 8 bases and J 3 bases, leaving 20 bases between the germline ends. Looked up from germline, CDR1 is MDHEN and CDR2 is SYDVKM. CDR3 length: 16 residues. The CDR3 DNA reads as TGTGCCAGCCTGATCCCCACAGGGATGGGCTACAATGAGCAGTTCTTC. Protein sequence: CASLIPTGMGYNEQFF. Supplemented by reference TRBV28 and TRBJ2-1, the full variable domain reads DVKVTQSSRYLVKRTGEKVFLECVQDMDHENMFWYRQDPGLGLRLIYFSYDVKMKEKGDIPEGYSVSREKKERFSLILESASTNQTSMYLCASLIPTGMGYNEQFFGPGTRLTVL.

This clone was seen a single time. CDR3 coding DNA: TGTGCCAGCAGGCCCTATTCGGGAGGGCGAAATGAGCAGTTCTTC. The encoded protein is CASRPYSGGRNEQFF. The chain combines TRBV6-1 with TRBJ2-1; 8 positions match TRBD2. V gave up 6 bases and J gave up 7 bases; unmatched junction bases: 11. The CDR3 is 15 residues long. Germline CDR1 is MNHNS and CDR2 is SASEGT.

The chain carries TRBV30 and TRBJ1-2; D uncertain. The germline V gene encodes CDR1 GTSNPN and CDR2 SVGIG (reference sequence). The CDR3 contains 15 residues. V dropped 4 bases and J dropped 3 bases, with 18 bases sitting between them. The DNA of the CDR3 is TGTGCCTGGACTTTGGCCCCTTTACGGGACTATGGCTACACCTTC. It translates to CAWTLAPLRDYGYTF.